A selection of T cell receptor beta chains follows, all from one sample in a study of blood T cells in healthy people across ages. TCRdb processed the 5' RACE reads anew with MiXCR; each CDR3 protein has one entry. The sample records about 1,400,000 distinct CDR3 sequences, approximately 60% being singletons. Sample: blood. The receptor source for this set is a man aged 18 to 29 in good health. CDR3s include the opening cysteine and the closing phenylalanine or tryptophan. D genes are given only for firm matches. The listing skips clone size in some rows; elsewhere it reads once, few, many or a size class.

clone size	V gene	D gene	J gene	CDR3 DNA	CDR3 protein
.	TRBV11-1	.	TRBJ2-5	TGCGCCAGCAGCCAAGTTTGGGGCCAAGAGACCCAGTACTTC	CASSQVWGQETQYF
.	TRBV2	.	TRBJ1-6	TGTGCCAGCAGTGTCGGCGCTAATTCACCCCTCCACTTT	CASSVGANSPLHF
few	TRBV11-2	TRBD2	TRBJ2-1	TGTGCCAGCAGCCAAAGGGGTGGGCTAGCGGGGGTATACAATGAGCAGTTCTTC	CASSQRGGLAGVYNEQFF
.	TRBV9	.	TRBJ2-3	TGTGCCAGCAGTGTACGGGCGGGGAGAGATACGCAGTATTTT	CASSVRAGRDTQYF
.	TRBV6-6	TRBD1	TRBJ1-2	TGTGCCAGCAGTCCCCGGACAGGCCCAATTGAGTATGGCTACACCTTC	CASSPRTGPIEYGYTF
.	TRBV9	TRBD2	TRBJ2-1	TGTGCCAGCAGCGGTAGACTAGCGGGAACCTCCGGGTCCTACAATGAGCAGTTCTTC	CASSGRLAGTSGSYNEQFF
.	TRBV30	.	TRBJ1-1	TGTGCCTGGAGCCGGGGATCAATGGGCACTGAAGCTTTCTTT	CAWSRGSMGTEAFF
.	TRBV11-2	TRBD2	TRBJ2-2	TGTGCCAGCAGCTTCGCTAGCGGAAGGGAGCTGTTTTTT	CASSFASGRELFF
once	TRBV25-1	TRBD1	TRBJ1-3	TGTGCCAGCAGTGTAAACAGGGGGAACACCATATATTTT	CASSVNRGNTIYF
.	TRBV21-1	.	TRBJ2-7	TGTGCCAGCAGCAATCCCCTTATCCGGGGAGCCTACGAGCAGTACTTC	CASSNPLIRGAYEQYF
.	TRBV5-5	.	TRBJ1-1	TGTGCCAGCAGCCCAGTGCGTTTTGAAGCTTTCTTT	CASSPVRFEAFF
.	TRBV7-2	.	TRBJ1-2	TGTGCCAGCAGCCTAGGACAGCATCATGGCTACACCTTC	CASSLGQHHGYTF
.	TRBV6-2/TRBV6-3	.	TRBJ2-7	TGTGCCAGCAGTAACGAAAGCCCCGAGCAGTACTTC	CASSNESPEQYF
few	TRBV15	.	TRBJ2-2	TGTGCCACCAGCAGAGATTTGAGAAACACCGGGGAGCTGTTTTTT	CATSRDLRNTGELFF
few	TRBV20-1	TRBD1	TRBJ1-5	TGCAGTGCTAGAGGACAGGGGGACAATCAGCCCCAGCATTTT	CSARGQGDNQPQHF
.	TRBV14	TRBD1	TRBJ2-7	TGTGCCAGCAGCGCGCGGGAGCGGGGACAGGGCTACGAGCAGTACTTC	CASSARERGQGYEQYF
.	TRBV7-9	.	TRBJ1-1	TGTGCCAGCAGCTTACTTCCCCTGGGACTGAACACTGAAGCTTTCTTT	CASSLLPLGLNTEAFF
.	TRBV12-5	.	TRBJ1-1	TGTGCTAGTGGTCCGAATGGAGTCACTGAAGCTTTCTTT	CASGPNGVTEAFF
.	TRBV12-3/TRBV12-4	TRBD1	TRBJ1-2	TGTGCCAGCAGTAGACAGGGGGCTGGCTACACCTTC	CASSRQGAGYTF
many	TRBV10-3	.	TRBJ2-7	TGTGCCATCAGTGAGTCGAGGCCGCACGAGCAGTACTTC	CAISESRPHEQYF
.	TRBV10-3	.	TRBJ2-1	TGTGCCATCAGTGACCCCGGGGTCAATGAGCAGTTCTTC	CAISDPGVNEQFF
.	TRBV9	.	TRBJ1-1	TGTGCCAGCAGCGGGGGACCTTTGGACACTGAAGCTTTCTTT	CASSGGPLDTEAFF
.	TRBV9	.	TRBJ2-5	TGTGCCAGCAGCCCAGAAACGGCATTGGGGGAGACCCAGTACTTC	CASSPETALGETQYF
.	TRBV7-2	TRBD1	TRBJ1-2	TGTGCCAGCAGCTTTAGGACAGGGGAGTATGGCTACACCTTC	CASSFRTGEYGYTF
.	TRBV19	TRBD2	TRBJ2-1	TGTGCCAGTAGTATAGTTGGGGGGGATTTCTCCTACAATGAGCAGTTCTTC	CASSIVGGDFSYNEQFF
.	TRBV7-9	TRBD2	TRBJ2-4	TGTGCCAGCAGCTTTAGCGGGGGGGCCTCGGCCAAAAACATTCAGTACTTC	CASSFSGGASAKNIQYF
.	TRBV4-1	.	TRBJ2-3	TGCGCCAGCAGCCAAGTGGACGGCGGACTTAGCACAGATACGCAGTATTTT	CASSQVDGGLSTDTQYF
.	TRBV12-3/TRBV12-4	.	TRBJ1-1	TGTGCCAGCAGTTGGAGGGCCCTGAACACTGAAGCTTTCTTT	CASSWRALNTEAFF
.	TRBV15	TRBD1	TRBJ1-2	TGTGCCACCAGCAGAGGACAGGGATTGACTTATGGCTACACCTTC	CATSRGQGLTYGYTF
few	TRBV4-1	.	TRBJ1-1	TGCGCCAGCAGCCAAGGCGGGAGAGCAGGTAAATTGGGCACTGAAGCTTTCTTT	CASSQGGRAGKLGTEAFF
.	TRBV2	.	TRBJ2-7	TGTGCCAGCAGTTTCCCGGACGGCTCCTACGAGCAGTACTTC	CASSFPDGSYEQYF
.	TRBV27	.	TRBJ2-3	TGTGCCAGCAGCATTAGCGGAAGCACAGATACGCAGTATTTT	CASSISGSTDTQYF
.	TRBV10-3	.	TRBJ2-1	TGTGCCATCAGTGAGTCACGAGACAATGAGCAGTTCTTC	CAISESRDNEQFF
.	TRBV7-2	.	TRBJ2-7	TGTGCCAGCAGCTTTATTTCTGCTTTCTACGAGCAGTACTTC	CASSFISAFYEQYF
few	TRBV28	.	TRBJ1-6	TGTGCCAGCAGTCGCCCCGCGGGGGAGTATAATTCACCCCTCCACTTT	CASSRPAGEYNSPLHF
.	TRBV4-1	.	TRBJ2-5	TGCGCCAGCAGCCCAGGCCTTAGTAGGGAGACCCAGTACTTC	CASSPGLSRETQYF
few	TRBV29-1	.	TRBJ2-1	TGCAGCGTTGAAGATCCAAGGCAGGGGCTCTACAATGAGCAGTTCTTC	CSVEDPRQGLYNEQFF
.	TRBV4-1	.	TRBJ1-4	TGCGCCAGCAGCCATCTAGGATCCGTGAGAGAAAAACTGTTTTTT	CASSHLGSVREKLFF
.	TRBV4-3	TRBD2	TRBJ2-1	TGCGCCAGCAGCCTCCTGACTAGCGGGGGGGCTAATGAGCAGTTATTC	CASSLLTSGGANEQLF
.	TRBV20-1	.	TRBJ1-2	TGCAGTGCTAGAGAAGTGGGAATGGGGGGCTACACCTTC	CSAREVGMGGYTF
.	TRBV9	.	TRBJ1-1	TGTGCCAGCGCGACCGGAGGGACTGAAGCTTTCTTT	CASATGGTEAFF
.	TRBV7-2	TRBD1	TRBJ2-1	TGTGCCAGCAGCTCGACTCCGGGACAGGCACACAATGAGCAGTTCTTC	CASSSTPGQAHNEQFF
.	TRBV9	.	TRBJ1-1	TGTGCCAGCAGCGACGGTCAGGTCACTGAAGCTTTCTTT	CASSDGQVTEAFF
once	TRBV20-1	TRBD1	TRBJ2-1	TGCAGTGCTAGTTCCGGGACAGGGATAGCGGATGAGCAGTTCTTC	CSASSGTGIADEQFF
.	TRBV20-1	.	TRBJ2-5	TGCAGTGCTATCCTTGAAGAGACCCAGTACTTC	CSAILEETQYF